This record concerns one TCR beta chain sequence. As yet, its antigen is unknown. This specimen comes from a study of lymphopenia after photon versus proton radiotherapy. Data came from immunoSEQ multiplex PCR; TCRdb stores just in-frame clones and leaves some out. This table holds 39,000 or so clones, about 90% found once. General study findings and limits: A bigger post-nadir fall in TCR diversity correlated inversely with survival time in deceased patients. After the lymphocyte nadir, photon-treated repertoires showed oligoclonal expansion, especially of CD8+ Temra cells. Relative stability marked proton patients; photon patients lost diversity and naive cells. Only patients who died were analyzed for survival; proton advantage is unproven.

The CDR3 is 13 amino acids. Trimming left V 7 bases short and J 8 bases short, with 15 bases between. Germline V gives CDR1 MNHNY, CDR2 SVGAGI (reference sequence). This TCR was recovered from a man in his 60s with cholangiocarcinoma. The V and J genes are TRBV6-6 and TRBJ2-1; D tentatively reads TRBD1 or TRBD2 (5 bases each). Sequencing was performed on peripheral blood, taken from a patient treated with photon-based radiotherapy. CDR3 amino acids: CASTHSGPHEQFF. In nucleotides, the CDR3 is TGTGCCAGCACCCATTCGGGGCCCCATGAGCAGTTCTTC.